This T cell receptor beta chain was recorded in a study of blood T cell repertoires in COVID-19. The data were produced by immunoSEQ multiplex PCR, yet TCRdb's version contains in-frame clones alone and is incomplete. This sample has 150,000 to 200,000 clones, with around 80% found just once. The origin of this receptor is a woman in her 70s with COVID-19, enrolled during active disease. Sequencing was done on a sample of peripheral blood.

CDR3 sequence: CASSLVGSGGGEQYV. For the CDR3, the DNA is TGTGCCAGCAGCTTAGTTGGTAGCGGGGGGGGTGAGCAGTACGTC. This chain links TRBV11-3 with TRBJ2-7, with TRBD2 identical over 11 bases. Trimming cost V 1 base and J 7 bases; bases outside gene matches: 6. The CDR3 extends over 15 amino acids. CDR1 SGHNT and CDR2 YENEEA come from the germline V gene.